This TCR beta chain emerged from a study of T cell responses to AZD1222 COVID-19 vaccine. Whole-study context: Second-dose timings of about 4 or about 12 weeks were pooled.

Sequenced by immunoSEQ multiplex PCR; TCRdb stores in-frame clones only, minus some. The sample consists of about 100,000 clones, 86% of them appearing once. A note on this clone: Its antigen is not identified.

Study-level findings and limits: The donor cohort was predominantly white British with a female majority, and clonal diversity may have been underestimated. The study sampled repertoires only after the peak T cell response.

The CDR3 is 13 residues long. Trimming removed 2 bases at V and 5 bases at J, with 10 bases between. CDR1 SGHRS and CDR2 YFSETQ come from the germline V gene. The source material was peripheral blood, sampled on day 0 of AZD1222 vaccination. J is TRBJ1-2 and V is TRBV5-1; D is undetermined. This clonotype originated in an adult in good health. The CDR3 DNA sequence: TGCGCCAGCAGCTTAAACACCTATTATGGCTACACCTTC. This encodes CASSLNTYYGYTF.